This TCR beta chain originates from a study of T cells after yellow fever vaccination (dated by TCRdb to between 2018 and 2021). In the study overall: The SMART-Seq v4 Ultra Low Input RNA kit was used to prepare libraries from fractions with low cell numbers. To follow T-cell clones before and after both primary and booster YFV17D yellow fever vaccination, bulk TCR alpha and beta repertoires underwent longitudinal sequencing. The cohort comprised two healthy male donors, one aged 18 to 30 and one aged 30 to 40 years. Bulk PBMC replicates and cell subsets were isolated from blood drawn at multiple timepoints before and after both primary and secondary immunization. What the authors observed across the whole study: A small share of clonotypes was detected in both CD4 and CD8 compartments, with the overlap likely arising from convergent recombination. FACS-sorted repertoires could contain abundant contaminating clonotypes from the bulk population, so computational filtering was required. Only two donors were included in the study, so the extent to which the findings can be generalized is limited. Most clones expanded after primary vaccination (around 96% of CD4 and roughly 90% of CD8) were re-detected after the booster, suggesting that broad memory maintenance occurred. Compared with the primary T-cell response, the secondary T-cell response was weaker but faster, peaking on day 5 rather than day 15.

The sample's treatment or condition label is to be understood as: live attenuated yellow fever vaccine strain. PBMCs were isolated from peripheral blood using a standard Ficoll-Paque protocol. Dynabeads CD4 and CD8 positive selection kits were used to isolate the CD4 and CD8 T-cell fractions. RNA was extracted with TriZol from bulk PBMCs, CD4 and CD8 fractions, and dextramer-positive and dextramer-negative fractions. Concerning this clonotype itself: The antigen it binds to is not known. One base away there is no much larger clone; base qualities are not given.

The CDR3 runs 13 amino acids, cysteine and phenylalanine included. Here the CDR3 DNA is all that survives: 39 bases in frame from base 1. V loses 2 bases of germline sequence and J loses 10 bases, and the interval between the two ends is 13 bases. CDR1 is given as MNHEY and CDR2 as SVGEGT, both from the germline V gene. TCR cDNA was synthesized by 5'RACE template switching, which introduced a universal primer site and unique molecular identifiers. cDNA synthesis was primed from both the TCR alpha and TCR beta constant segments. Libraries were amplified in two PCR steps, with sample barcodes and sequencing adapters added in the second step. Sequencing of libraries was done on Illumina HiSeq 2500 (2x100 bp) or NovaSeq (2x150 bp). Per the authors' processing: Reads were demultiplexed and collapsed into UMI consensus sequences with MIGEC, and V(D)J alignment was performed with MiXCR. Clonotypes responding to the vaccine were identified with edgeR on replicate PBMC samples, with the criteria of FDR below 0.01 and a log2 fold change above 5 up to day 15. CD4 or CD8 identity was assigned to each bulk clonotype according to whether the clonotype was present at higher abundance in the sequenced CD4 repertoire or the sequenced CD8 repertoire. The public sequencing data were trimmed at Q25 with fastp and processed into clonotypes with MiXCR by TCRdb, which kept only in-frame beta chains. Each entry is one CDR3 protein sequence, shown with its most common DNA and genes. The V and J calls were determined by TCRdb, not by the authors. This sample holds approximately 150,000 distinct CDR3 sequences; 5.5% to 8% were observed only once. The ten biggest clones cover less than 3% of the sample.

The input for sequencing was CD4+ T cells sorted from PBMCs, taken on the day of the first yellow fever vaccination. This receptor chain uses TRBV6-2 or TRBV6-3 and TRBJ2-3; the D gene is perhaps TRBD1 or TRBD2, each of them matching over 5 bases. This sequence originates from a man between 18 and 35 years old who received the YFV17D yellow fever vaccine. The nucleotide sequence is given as TGTGCCAGCAGTTACGGCAGGGAGTATTCGCAGTATTTT. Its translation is CASSYGREYSQYF.